Sequencing of this T cell receptor (beta chain) was carried out in a study of blood T cell repertoires in COVID-19. Overall study context: Specimens from acute and convalescent COVID-19 originated in the United States, Italy and Spain. Sample material is recorded as cDNA or gDNA derived from T cells, B-cell-depleted T cells, or PBMCs.

Source study methods: Researchers report that nucleated cell counts were estimated from reference gene primer amplification. The protocol was immunoSEQ multiplex PCR, while the TCRdb copy is restricted to in-frame clones and leaves out a portion. V and J calls and clone size follow that table, whereas D and trimming were derived from the DNA. The sample lists about 230,000 clones, approximately 90% occurring once. This clone has a handful of counts. It was during active infection that Seattle patients were enrolled and then longitudinally followed. The germline CDR1 and CDR2 sequences are SNHLY and FYNNEI. Trimming removed 4 bases at V and 3 bases at J, with 10 bases between. The CDR3 loop spans 13 amino acids.

The chain joins TRBV2 to TRBJ2-7; a weak D match, TRBD2 (6 bases). The sample was peripheral blood. This receptor was identified in a man aged 30-40 years with COVID-19, enrolled during active disease. CDR3 sequence reads: CASSAWRDYEQYF. In nucleotides, the CDR3 is TGTGCCAGCAGTGCGTGGAGGGACTACGAGCAGTACTTC.